This is a list of T cell receptor beta chains from one sample in a study of blood T cell repertoires in COVID-19. Assay: immunoSEQ multiplex PCR; the TCRdb copy retains only in-frame clones and omits some. Of over 85,000 clones detected, 87% appear once; the ten largest clones hold about 15%. Sequenced: peripheral blood. The receptors were sampled from a male donor with acute or convalescent COVID-19. Both conserved end residues are part of each CDR3. The D gene is left open where the match is weak. Rows may omit the clone size; those that give it use once, few, many or a size class.

d_gene,v_gene,j_gene,abundance,CDR3aa,CDR3nt
.,TRBV24-1,TRBJ2-7,once,CATSDPGDAPYEQYF,TGTGCCACCAGTGACCCGGGAGACGCTCCCTACGAGCAGTACTTC
.,TRBV12-3/TRBV12-4,TRBJ2-7,.,CASSPIRNGEQYF,TGTGCCAGCAGTCCAATCAGGAACGGAGAGCAGTACTTC
.,TRBV10-2,TRBJ1-2,.,CASSGGNYGYTF,TGCGCCAGCAGTGGGGGCAACTATGGCTACACCTTC
.,TRBV21-1,TRBJ2-2,.,CASSKVLAGGPSGELFF,TGTGCCAGCAGCAAAGTCCTAGCGGGGGGGCCTTCCGGGGAGCTGTTTTTT
TRBD1,TRBV5-4,TRBJ2-3,.,CASSLQGEGTDTQYF,TGTGCCAGCAGCTTACAGGGGGAAGGCACAGATACGCAGTATTTT
.,TRBV2,TRBJ1-6,.,CASSERGDGSPLHF,TGTGCCAGCAGTGAACGCGGGGATGGCTCACCCCTCCACTTT
.,TRBV5-4,TRBJ1-6,.,CASSPDFGAVLHF,TGTGCCAGCAGCCCCGATTTTGGGGCGGTCCTCCACTTT
TRBD1,TRBV28,TRBJ1-1,.,CASSPTGGNTEAFF,TGTGCCAGCAGCCCGACAGGGGGGAACACTGAAGCTTTCTTT
.,TRBV28,TRBJ2-1,.,CASSFDRRSYNEQFF,TGTGCCAGCAGTTTTGACAGGAGATCCTACAATGAGCAGTTCTTC
TRBD2,TRBV10-3,TRBJ2-7,.,CAIRDPSGANYEQYF,TGTGCCATCAGGGATCCTAGCGGGGCCAACTACGAGCAGTACTTC
.,TRBV19,TRBJ2-7,.,CASSIGGTPTGEQYF,TGTGCCAGTAGTATAGGTGGGACACCAACTGGAGAGCAGTACTTC
TRBD1,TRBV7-2,TRBJ2-7,.,CASTYGTGVGEQYF,TGTGCCAGCACTTACGGGACAGGCGTGGGCGAGCAGTACTTC
.,TRBV10-3,TRBJ2-5,.,CAIGPDGKEETQYF,TGTGCCATCGGACCCGACGGGAAGGAAGAGACCCAGTACTTC
TRBD1,TRBV9,TRBJ1-6,.,CASSAAGQGSHSPLHF,TGTGCCAGCAGCGCCGCGGGACAGGGTTCTCATTCACCCCTCCACTTT
TRBD2,TRBV6-5,TRBJ2-1,once,CASSYWRAGGGDEQFF,TGTGCCAGCAGTTACTGGCGAGCGGGGGGTGGGGATGAGCAGTTCTTC
TRBD1,TRBV6-6,TRBJ2-7,.,CASTLTGTGGFEQYF,TGTGCCAGCACCTTAACCGGGACAGGGGGCTTCGAGCAGTACTTC
TRBD1,TRBV28,TRBJ1-3,.,CASSGGQYSGNTIYF,TGTGCCAGCAGTGGGGGACAGTACTCTGGAAACACCATATATTTT
.,TRBV5-6,TRBJ1-6,.,CASSGGVIYNSPLHF,TGTGCCAGCAGCGGCGGAGTCATCTATAATTCACCCCTCCACTTT
TRBD1,TRBV7-9,TRBJ1-2,.,CASSRKGQDYGYTF,TGTGCCAGCAGCCGAAAGGGACAGGACTATGGCTACACCTTC
TRBD1,TRBV14,TRBJ1-1,.,CASSQDLGQGSTEAFF,TGTGCCAGCAGCCAAGATTTGGGACAGGGTTCCACTGAAGCTTTCTTT
TRBD2,TRBV11-2,TRBJ2-2,few,CASGGGARTGELFF,TGTGCCAGCGGCGGGGGGGCGCGCACCGGGGAGCTGTTTTTT
.,TRBV19,TRBJ1-1,.,CASSTTVNTEAFF,TGTGCCAGTAGTACCACAGTAAACACTGAAGCTTTCTTT
TRBD2,TRBV7-6,TRBJ2-2,once,CASSFRRGENTGELFF,TGTGCCAGCAGCTTCCGGCGGGGGGAGAACACCGGGGAGCTGTTTTTT
TRBD1,TRBV6-6,TRBJ2-7,.,CASSYSGTGGHEQYF,TGTGCCAGCAGTTATTCCGGGACAGGGGGCCACGAGCAGTACTTC
TRBD1,TRBV7-9,TRBJ2-1,.,CASSAEGQGARNEQFF,TGTGCCAGCAGCGCCGAGGGACAGGGGGCGAGGAATGAGCAGTTCTTC
.,TRBV2,TRBJ2-7,.,CASSGDSLYEQYF,TGTGCCAGCAGTGGGGACTCTCTTTACGAGCAGTACTTC
TRBD2,TRBV5-1,TRBJ2-5,.,CASAPGLAGAGLETQYF,TGCGCCAGCGCCCCGGGACTAGCGGGGGCTGGGTTAGAGACCCAGTACTTC
TRBD1,TRBV28,TRBJ1-4,.,CASSLSGTGGYEKLFF,TGTGCCAGCAGCTTGAGCGGGACAGGGGGCTACGAAAAACTGTTTTTT
TRBD1,TRBV7-2,TRBJ1-4,.,CASSPGTGVEKLFF,TGTGCCAGCAGCCCCGGGACAGGGGTCGAAAAACTGTTTTTT
TRBD2,TRBV7-2,TRBJ2-3,few,CASSFTSGGSDTQYF,TGTGCCAGCAGCTTTACCAGCGGGGGGTCAGATACGCAGTATTTT
.,TRBV6-5,TRBJ2-1,.,CASVGNEQFF,TGTGCCAGCGTCGGCAATGAGCAGTTCTTC